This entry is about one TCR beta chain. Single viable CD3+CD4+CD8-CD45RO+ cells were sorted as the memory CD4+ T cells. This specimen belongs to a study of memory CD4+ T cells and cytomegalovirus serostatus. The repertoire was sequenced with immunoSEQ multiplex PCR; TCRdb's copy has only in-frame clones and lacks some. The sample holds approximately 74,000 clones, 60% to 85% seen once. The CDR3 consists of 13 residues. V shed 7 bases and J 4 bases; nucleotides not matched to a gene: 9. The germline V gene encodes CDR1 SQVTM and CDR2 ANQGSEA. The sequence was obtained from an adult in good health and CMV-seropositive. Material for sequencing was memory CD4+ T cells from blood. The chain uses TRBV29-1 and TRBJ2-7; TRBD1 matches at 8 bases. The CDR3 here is CSADQGAIYEQYF. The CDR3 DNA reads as TGCAGCGCCGATCAGGGGGCTATTTACGAGCAGTACTTC.